This entry features one TCR beta chain sequence. This CDR3 is built from 16 residues. J was trimmed by 5 bases and V by 4 bases; bases with no gene match: 8. CDR1 is SGHRS, CDR2 YFSETQ, per germline. The data stem from a study of cytomegalovirus exposure and HLA in healthy donors. 60 Vbeta and 13 Jbeta primers were used in PCR. The method was immunoSEQ multiplex PCR; TCRdb's version includes in-frame clones alone and lacks a portion of them. In all, the sample yields about 200,000 clones. Sequencing was done on a sample of PBMCs. This clonotype was sampled from a man aged 30 to 45 in good health and CMV-seronegative. J is TRBJ1-4 and V is TRBV5-1, with 10 bases aligning to TRBD1. The CDR3 reads CASSTGTGAGNEKLFF. The CDR3, as DNA: TGCGCCAGCAGCACCGGGACAGGGGCAGGCAATGAAAAACTGTTTTTT. Looking up the rest from reference TRBV5-1 and TRBJ1-4 gives the full variable domain: KAGVTQTPRYLIKTRGQQVTLSCSPISGHRSVSWYQQTPGQGLQFLFEYFSETQRNKGNFPGRFSGRQFSNSRSEMNVSTLELGDSALYLCASSTGTGAGNEKLFFGSGTQLSVL.